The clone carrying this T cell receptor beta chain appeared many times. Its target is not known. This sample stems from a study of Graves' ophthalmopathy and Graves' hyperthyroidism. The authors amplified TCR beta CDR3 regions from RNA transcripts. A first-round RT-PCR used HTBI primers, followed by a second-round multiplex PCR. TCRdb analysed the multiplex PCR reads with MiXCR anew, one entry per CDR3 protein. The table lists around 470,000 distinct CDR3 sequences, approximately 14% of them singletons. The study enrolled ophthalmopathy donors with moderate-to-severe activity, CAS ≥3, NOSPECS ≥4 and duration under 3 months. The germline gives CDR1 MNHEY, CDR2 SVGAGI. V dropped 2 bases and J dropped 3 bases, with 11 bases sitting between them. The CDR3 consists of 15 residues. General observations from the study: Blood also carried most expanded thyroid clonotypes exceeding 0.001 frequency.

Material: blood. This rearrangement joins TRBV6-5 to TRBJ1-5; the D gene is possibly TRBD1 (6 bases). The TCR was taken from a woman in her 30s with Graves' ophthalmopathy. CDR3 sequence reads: CASSYEGGSNQPQHF. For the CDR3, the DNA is TGTGCCAGCAGTTACGAGGGGGGCTCCAATCAGCCCCAGCATTTT.